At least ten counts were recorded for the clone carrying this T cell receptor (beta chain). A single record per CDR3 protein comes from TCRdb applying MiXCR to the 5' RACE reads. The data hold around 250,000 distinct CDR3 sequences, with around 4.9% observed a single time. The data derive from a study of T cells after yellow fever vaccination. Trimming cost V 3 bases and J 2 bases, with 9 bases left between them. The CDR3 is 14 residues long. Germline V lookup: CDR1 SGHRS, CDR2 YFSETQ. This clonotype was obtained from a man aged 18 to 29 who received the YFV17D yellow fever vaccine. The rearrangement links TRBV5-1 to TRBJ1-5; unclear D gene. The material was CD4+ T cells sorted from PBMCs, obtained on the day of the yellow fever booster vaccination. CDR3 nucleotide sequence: TGCGCCAGCAGCTGGGGAACAGGCAATCAGCCCCAGCATTTT. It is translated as CASSWGTGNQPQHF.